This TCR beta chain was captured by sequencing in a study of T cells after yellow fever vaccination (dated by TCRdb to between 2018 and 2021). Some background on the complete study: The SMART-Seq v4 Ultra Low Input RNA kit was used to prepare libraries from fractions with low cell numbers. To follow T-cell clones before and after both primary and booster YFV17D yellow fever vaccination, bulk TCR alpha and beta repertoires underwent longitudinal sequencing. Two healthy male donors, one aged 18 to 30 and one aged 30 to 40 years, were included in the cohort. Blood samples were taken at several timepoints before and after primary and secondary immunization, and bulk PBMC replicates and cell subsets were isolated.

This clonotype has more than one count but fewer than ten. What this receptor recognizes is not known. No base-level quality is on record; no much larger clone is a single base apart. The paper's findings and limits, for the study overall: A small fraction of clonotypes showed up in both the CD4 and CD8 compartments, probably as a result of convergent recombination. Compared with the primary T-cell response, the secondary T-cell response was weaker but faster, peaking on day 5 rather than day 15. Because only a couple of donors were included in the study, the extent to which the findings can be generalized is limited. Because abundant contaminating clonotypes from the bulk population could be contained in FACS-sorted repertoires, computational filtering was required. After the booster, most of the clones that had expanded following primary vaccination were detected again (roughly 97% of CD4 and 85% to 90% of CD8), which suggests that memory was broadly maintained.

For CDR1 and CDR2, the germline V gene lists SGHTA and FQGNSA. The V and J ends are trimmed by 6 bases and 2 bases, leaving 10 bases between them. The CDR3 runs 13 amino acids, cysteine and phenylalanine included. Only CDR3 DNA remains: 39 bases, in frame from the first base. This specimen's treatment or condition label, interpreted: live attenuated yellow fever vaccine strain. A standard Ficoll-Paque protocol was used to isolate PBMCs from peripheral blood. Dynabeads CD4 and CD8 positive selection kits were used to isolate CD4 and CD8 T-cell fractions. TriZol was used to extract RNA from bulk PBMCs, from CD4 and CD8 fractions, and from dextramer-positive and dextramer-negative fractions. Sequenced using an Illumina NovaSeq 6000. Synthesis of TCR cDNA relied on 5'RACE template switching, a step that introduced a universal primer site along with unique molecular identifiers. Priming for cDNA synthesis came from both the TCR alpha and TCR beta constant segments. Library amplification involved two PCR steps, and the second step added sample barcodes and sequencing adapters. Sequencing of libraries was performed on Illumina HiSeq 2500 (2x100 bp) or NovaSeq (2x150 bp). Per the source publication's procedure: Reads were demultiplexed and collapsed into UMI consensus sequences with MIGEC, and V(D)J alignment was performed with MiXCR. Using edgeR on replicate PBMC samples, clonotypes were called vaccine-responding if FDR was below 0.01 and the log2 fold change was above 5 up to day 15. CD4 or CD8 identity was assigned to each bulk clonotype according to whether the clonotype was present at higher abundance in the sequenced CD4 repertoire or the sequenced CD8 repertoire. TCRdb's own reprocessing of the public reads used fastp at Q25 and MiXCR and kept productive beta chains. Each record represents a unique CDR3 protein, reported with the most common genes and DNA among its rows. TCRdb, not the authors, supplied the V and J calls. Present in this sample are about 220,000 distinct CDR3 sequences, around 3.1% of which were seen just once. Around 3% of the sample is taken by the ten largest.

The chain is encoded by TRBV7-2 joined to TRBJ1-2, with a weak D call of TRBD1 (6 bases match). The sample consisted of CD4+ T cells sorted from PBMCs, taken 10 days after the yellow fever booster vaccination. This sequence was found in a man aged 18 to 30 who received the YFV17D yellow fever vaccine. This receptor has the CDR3 CASSFDRNYGYTF. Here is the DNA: TGTGCCAGCAGTTTCGACAGGAACTATGGCTACACCTTC.